One sample yielded the 21 T cell receptor beta chains listed below, sequenced in a study of response to subunit inactivated influenza vaccine. One entry per CDR3 protein results from TCRdb running MiXCR on the RT-PCR reads. This table has roughly 780,000 distinct CDR3 sequences, approximately 17% appearing once. The material was PBMCs from blood, obtained roughly 5 days after vaccination. The origin of the receptors is a man in his forties or fifties who received an inactivated influenza vaccine.

This clonotype has a handful of counts. The V gene is TRBV20-1, the J gene TRBJ2-3; 7 bases line up with TRBD1. CDR1 and CDR2 from the germline V gene are DFQATT and SNEGSKA (reference sequence). The CDR3 runs to 15 residues. The J segment lost 5 bases and the V segment lost 2 bases, leaving 10 bases of the junction unmatched. CDR3 sequence: CSARPQTTGLDTQYF. DNA of the CDR3: TGCAGTGCTAGACCTCAGACGACAGGGTTAGATACGCAGTATTTT.

The rearrangement uses TRBV29-1 and TRBJ1-1; 7 nucleotides line up with TRBD1. The germline CDR1 and CDR2 sequences are SQVTM and ANQGSEA. The CDR3 contains 12 residues. Here the CDR3 DNA reads TGCATCGGGAGGGGGCGCGACACTGAAGCTTTCTTT. Amino acid sequence: CIGRGRDTEAFF. Together with reference TRBV29-1 and TRBJ1-1, the CDR3 gives the full variable domain: SAVISQKPSRDICQRGTSLTIQCQVDSQVTMMFWYRQQPGQSLTLIATANQGSEATYESGFVIDKFPISRPNLTFSTLTVSNMSPEDSSIYLCIGRGRDTEAFFGQGTRLTVV.

At least ten counts were recorded for this clonotype. The rearrangement joins TRBV5-1 to TRBJ2-7; perhaps TRBD1 as D (7 bases). The germline gives CDR1 SGHRS, CDR2 YFSETQ. The germline V and J ends were trimmed by 4 bases and 2 bases, with 22 bases remaining between them. CDR3 size: 17 residues. The CDR3 nucleotides read TGCGCCAGCAGCCTCCGTTTGGACAGGAGGGAAACCTACGAGCAGTACTTC. Protein: CASSLRLDRRETYEQYF.

This chain connects TRBV12-3 or TRBV12-4 to TRBJ2-5; the D is unclear. This CDR3 is 14 amino acids long. The germline V and J ends were trimmed by 4 bases and 5 bases, with 14 bases remaining between them. The CDR3 here is CASSSLVVRETQYF. The CDR3 coding sequence is TGTGCCAGCAGTTCATTAGTAGTGAGGGAGACCCAGTACTTC.

The V and J genes are TRBV29-1 and TRBJ2-5; 12 positions match TRBD1. With 6 bases clipped from V and 1 base from J, the junction kept 3 bases outside the gene matches. Per the germline V gene, CDR1 is SQVTM and CDR2 is ANQGSEA. The CDR3 consists of 14 residues. The CDR3 DNA follows: TGCAGCGTGGGACAGGGGGCTGCCCAAGAGACCCAGTACTTC. Its protein product is CSVGQGAAQETQYF.

This clonotype was counted a few times. The CDR3 reads CASSHPGGNTGELFF. DNA for the CDR3: TGTGCCAGCAGCCACCCCGGGGGTAACACCGGGGAGCTGTTTTTT. The chain joins TRBV11-2 to TRBJ2-2; D possibly corresponds to TRBD2 (6 bases). The germline V gene has CDR1 SGHAT and CDR2 FQNNGV. V lost 5 bases and J 2 bases, leaving 12 bases between the germline ends. The length of the CDR3 is 15 residues.

This clonotype was detected a few times. The rearrangement uses TRBV20-1 and TRBJ1-2; D is undetermined. Germline loops: CDR1 DFQATT, CDR2 SNEGSKA (reference sequence). Trimming cost V 0 bases and J 8 bases, with 16 bases left between them. The CDR3 has 14 residues. Written as DNA, the CDR3 is TGCAGTGCTAGAGAGGGAGGCGGAGCGGGAGGCTACACCTTC. This gives the protein CSAREGGGAGGYTF.

This clonotype has a count of ten or more. This sequence joins TRBV7-2 and TRBJ2-7; no clear D. The germline gives CDR1 SGHTA, CDR2 FQGNSA. The V gene lost 5 bases and the J gene lost 5 bases, with 10 bases spanning the gap. CDR3 length: 12 residues. CDR3 amino acids: CASSPSFNEQYF. The CDR3 nucleotides are TGTGCCAGCAGCCCCTCCTTCAACGAGCAGTACTTC.

At least ten counts were recorded for this clonotype. The gene calls are TRBV18 and TRBJ1-1; a weak D match, TRBD1 (5 bases). CDR3 length: 12 residues. Trimming removed 6 bases at V and 5 bases at J, with 10 bases between. CDR1 is KGHSH, CDR2 LQKENI, per germline. CDR3 sequence: CASSRGLTEAFF. CDR3 bases: TGTGCCAGCTCCCGGGGGTTAACTGAAGCTTTCTTT.

In this sample, this clonotype turned up a few times. The chain recombines TRBV11-1 with TRBJ1-1, with a weak D call TRBD1 (5 bases). In germline, CDR1 is SGHAT, CDR2 FQDESV (reference sequence). This CDR3 has 14 residues. V gave up 5 bases and J gave up 4 bases, with 14 bases separating them. CDR3 residues: CASSEGTSGTEAFF. CDR3 DNA: TGTGCCAGCAGCGAAGGGACCTCGGGCACTGAAGCTTTCTTT. The whole variable domain, filled in from reference TRBV11-1 and TRBJ1-1, reads EAEVAQSPRYKITEKSQAVAFWCDPISGHATLYWYRQILGQGPELLVQFQDESVVDDSQLPKDRFSAERLKGVDSTLKIQPAELGDSAMYLCASSEGTSGTEAFFGQGTRLTVV.

The chain is built from TRBV7-2 and TRBJ2-7, with D uncertain. The CDR3 has 13 amino acids. V was pared by 3 bases and J by 2 bases, with 8 bases between. Germline loops: CDR1 SGHTA, CDR2 FQGNSA. In nucleotides, the CDR3 is TGTGCCAGCAGCTTTTATGGCCCCTACGAGCAGTACTTC. Amino acid sequence: CASSFYGPYEQYF.

A single count supports this clonotype. The chain combines TRBV11-2 with TRBJ2-6; TRBD1 might be the D (6 bases). This CDR3 is built from 19 residues. Trimming left V 1 base short and J 0 bases short, with 16 bases between. Germline CDR1 reads SGHAT; CDR2 reads FQNNGV. Written as DNA, the CDR3 is TGTGCCAGCAGCTTAGTTACAGGGTCTACCCCCTCTGGGGCCAACGTCCTGACTTTC. Protein: CASSLVTGSTPSGANVLTF.

The J gene is TRBJ2-7, the V gene TRBV20-1; TRBD1 aligns across 11 bases. The CDR3 extends over 14 amino acids. V was clipped by 0 bases and J by 5 bases; unmatched bases: 3. Germline values: CDR1 DFQATT, CDR2 SNEGSKA (reference sequence). DNA of the CDR3: TGCAGTGCTAGAGAGGGACAGGGGGTTCACGAGCAGTACTTC. Amino acids: CSAREGQGVHEQYF.

This sequence joins TRBV4-3 and TRBJ2-7; D gene uncertain. Germline V gene data show CDR1 as LGHNA and CDR2 as YSLEER. The CDR3 runs to 14 residues. V dropped 0 bases and J dropped 1 base, with 7 bases sitting between them. CDR3 bases: TGCGCCAGCAGCCAAGAGACCAGGTCCTACGAGCAGTACTTC. Residues: CASSQETRSYEQYF.

This clonotype was detected ten times or more. The CDR3 DNA reads as TGTGCCAGCAGCTCCGGGCAGGGTCCCCTTCTCGAGCAGTACTTC. Its translation: CASSSGQGPLLEQYF. This chain joins TRBV6-1 and TRBJ2-7; possible D gene TRBD1, 5 bases. Germline V gene sequence: CDR1 MNHNS, CDR2 SASEGT. The CDR3 has 15 amino acids. V gave up 6 bases and J gave up 6 bases, with 21 bases separating them.

This chain uses TRBV6-1 with TRBJ2-3; D is perhaps TRBD2 (6 bases). The germline V and J ends were trimmed by 0 bases and 2 bases, with 15 bases remaining between them. CDR3 length: 17 residues. Germline CDR1 MNHNS, CDR2 SASEGT. CDR3 loop: CASSEATSLYNTDTQYF. Here the CDR3 DNA reads TGTGCCAGCAGTGAAGCTACTAGCTTGTATAACACAGATACGCAGTATTTT.

The chain couples TRBV20-1 to TRBJ1-2; 8 bases line up with TRBD1. The CDR3 runs 11 residues. Germline V gene lookup returns CDR1 DFQATT and CDR2 SNEGSKA (reference sequence). The trim removed 5 bases at V and 8 bases at J, leaving 4 bases unmatched. The CDR3 protein is CSAVYRGGYTF. The CDR3 region has the DNA TGCAGTGCTGTCTACAGGGGGGGCTACACCTTC.

J is TRBJ2-7 and V is TRBV7-9; D possibly corresponds to TRBD2 (7 bases). The germline V and J ends were trimmed by 5 bases and 5 bases, with 13 bases remaining between them. CDR3 size: 13 residues. Germline CDR1 reads SEHNR; CDR2 reads FQNEAQ (reference sequence). The CDR3 nucleotides are TGTGCCAGCAGCCACACAGGGAGGGACGAGCAGTACTTC. Protein sequence: CASSHTGRDEQYF. Looking up the rest from reference TRBV7-9 and TRBJ2-7 gives the full variable domain: DTGVSQNPRHKITKRGQNVTFRCDPISEHNRLYWYRQTLGQGPEFLTYFQNEAQLEKSRLLSDRFSAERPKGSFSTLEIQRTEQGDSAMYLCASSHTGRDEQYFGPGTRLTVT.

This clonotype has a count of ten or more. The chain recombines TRBV7-2 with TRBJ2-1; TRBD1 matches at 10 bases. CDR1 is SGHTA and CDR2 is FQGNSA in the germline V gene. The CDR3 contains 16 residues. With 1 base clipped from V and 8 bases from J, the junction kept 8 bases outside the gene matches. The DNA of the CDR3 is TGTGCCAGCAGCTTAGTCCGGGACAGGGGCAAGGATGAGCAGTTCTTC. Amino acid sequence: CASSLVRDRGKDEQFF.

This chain uses TRBV15 with TRBJ2-1; tentative D call: TRBD2 (5 bases). The V and J ends lost 3 bases and 9 bases respectively, with 15 bases between them. Germline V gene data show CDR1 as LNHNV and CDR2 as YYDKDF (reference sequence). The CDR3 contains 14 residues. CDR3 nucleotides: TGTGCCACCAGCAGGGTTTTCGGGGTGGGTGAGCAGTTCTTC. Translated, it gives CATSRVFGVGEQFF.

This clonotype turned up a few times. J is TRBJ2-1 and V is TRBV4-1; TRBD2 matches 9 bases. V was clipped by 3 bases and J by 7 bases; unmatched bases: 7. CDR3 length equals 15 residues. Germline V gene data show CDR1 as MGHRA and CDR2 as YSYEKL. For the CDR3, the DNA is TGCGCCAGCAGCCAGTTAGCGGGGGTGAAGAATGAGCAGTTCTTC. Residues: CASSQLAGVKNEQFF.